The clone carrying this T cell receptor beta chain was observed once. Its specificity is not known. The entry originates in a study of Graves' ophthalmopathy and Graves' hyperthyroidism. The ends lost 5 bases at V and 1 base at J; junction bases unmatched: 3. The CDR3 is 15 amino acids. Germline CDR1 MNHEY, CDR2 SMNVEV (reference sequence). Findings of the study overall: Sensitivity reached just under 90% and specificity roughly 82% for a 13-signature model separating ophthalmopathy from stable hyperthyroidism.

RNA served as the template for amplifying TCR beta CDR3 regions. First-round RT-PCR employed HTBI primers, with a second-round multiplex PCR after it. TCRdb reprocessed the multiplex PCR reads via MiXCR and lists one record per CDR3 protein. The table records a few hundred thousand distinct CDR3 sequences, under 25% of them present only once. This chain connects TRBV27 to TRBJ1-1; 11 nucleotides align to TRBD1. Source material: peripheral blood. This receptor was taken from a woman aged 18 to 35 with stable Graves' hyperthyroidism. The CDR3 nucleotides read TGTGCCAGCAGTGGAGGGACAGGGGGGAACACTGAAGCTTTCTTT. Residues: CASSGGTGGNTEAFF.